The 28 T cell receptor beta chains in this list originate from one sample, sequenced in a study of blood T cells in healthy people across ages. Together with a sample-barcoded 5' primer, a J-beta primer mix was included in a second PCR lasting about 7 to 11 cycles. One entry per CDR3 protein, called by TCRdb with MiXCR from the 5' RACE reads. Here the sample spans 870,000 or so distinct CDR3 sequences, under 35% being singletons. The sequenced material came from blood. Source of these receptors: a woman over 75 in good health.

The DNA for the CDR3 is TGTGCCAGCAGCGTAGCGACGGCAAACACTGAAGCTTTCTTT. Encoded protein: CASSVATANTEAFF. This chain joins TRBV9 and TRBJ1-1, with unresolved D. V was trimmed by 0 bases and J by 2 bases, leaving 8 bases between them. The CDR3 is 14 amino acids. CDR1 and CDR2 (germline): SGDLS, YYNGEE.

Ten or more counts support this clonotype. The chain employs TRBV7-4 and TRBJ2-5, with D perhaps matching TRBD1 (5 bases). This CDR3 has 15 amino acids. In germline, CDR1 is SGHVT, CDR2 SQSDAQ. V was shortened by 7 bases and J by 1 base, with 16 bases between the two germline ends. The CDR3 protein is CASTRAWGCQETQYF. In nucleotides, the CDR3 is TGTGCCAGCACCCGTGCTTGGGGCTGCCAAGAGACCCAGTACTTC.

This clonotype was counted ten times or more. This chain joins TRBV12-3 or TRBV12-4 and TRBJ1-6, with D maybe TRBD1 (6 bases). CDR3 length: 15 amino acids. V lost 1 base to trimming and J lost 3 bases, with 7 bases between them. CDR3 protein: CASSLGTVYNSPLHF. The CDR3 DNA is TGTGCCAGCAGTTTAGGGACAGTCTATAATTCACCCCTCCACTTT.

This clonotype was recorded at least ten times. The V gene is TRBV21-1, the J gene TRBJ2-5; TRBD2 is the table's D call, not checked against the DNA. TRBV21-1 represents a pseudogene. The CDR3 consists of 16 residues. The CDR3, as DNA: TGTGCCAGCAGCAACAAGAGACGGGTACCCTCAGAGACCCAGTACTTC. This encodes CASSNKRRVPSETQYF.

CDR3 protein: CASSPLLGQHTEAFF. The CDR3 DNA is TGTGCCAGCAGTCCCCTACTTGGACAGCACACTGAAGCTTTCTTT. J is TRBJ1-1 and V is TRBV28; D might be TRBD1 (6 bases). V lost 5 bases to trimming and J lost 3 bases, with 16 bases between them. CDR3 length: 15 residues. The germline CDR1 and CDR2 sequences are MDHEN and SYDVKM.

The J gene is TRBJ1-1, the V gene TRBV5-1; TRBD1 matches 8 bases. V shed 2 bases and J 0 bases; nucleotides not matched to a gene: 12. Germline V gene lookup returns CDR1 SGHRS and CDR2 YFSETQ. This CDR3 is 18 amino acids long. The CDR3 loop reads CASSFDSGQALMNTEAFF. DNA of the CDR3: TGCGCCAGCAGCTTTGACTCGGGACAGGCCCTTATGAACACTGAAGCTTTCTTT. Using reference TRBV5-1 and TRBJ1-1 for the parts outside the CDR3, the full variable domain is KAGVTQTPRYLIKTRGQQVTLSCSPISGHRSVSWYQQTPGQGLQFLFEYFSETQRNKGNFPGRFSGRQFSNSRSEMNVSTLELGDSALYLCASSFDSGQALMNTEAFFGQGTRLTVV.

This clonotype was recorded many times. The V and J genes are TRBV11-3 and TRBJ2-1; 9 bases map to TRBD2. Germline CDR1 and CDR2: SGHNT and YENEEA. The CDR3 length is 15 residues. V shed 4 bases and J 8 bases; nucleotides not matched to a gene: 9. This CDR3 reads CASSSYSGGQDEQFF. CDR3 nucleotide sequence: TGTGCCAGCAGCTCTTATAGCGGGGGCCAAGATGAGCAGTTCTTC.

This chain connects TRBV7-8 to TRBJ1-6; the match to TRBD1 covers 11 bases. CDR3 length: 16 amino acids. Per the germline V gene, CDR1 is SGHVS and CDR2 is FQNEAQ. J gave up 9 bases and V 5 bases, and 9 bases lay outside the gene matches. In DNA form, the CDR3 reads TGTGCCAGCAGCGCCCGGACAGGGGGCTCGAGTTCACCCCTCCACTTT. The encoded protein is CASSARTGGSSSPLHF.

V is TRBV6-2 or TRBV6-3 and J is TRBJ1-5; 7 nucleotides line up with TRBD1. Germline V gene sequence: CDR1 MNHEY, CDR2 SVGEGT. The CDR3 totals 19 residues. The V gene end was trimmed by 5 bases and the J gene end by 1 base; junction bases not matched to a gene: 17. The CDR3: CASSRRQGGVKKSNQPQHF. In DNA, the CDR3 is TGTGCCAGCAGTCGCCGCCAGGGGGGGGTGAAGAAGAGCAATCAGCCCCAGCATTTT.

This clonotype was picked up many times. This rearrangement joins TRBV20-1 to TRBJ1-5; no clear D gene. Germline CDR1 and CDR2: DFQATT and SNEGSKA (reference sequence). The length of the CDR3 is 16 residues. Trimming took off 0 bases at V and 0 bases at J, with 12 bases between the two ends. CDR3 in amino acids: CSARDSAGFSNQPQHF. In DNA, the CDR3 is TGCAGTGCTAGAGATTCGGCCGGTTTTAGCAATCAGCCCCAGCATTTT.

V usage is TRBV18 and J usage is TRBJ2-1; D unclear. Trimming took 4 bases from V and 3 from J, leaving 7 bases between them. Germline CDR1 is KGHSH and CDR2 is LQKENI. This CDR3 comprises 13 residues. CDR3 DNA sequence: TGTGCCAGCTCACGGGTGAACTACAATGAGCAGTTCTTC. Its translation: CASSRVNYNEQFF.

The CDR3 is CASSESRVQGETQYF. CDR3 sequence (DNA): TGCGCCAGCAGTGAGTCCAGGGTACAGGGAGAGACCCAGTACTTC. The J gene is TRBJ2-5, the V gene TRBV10-1; D perhaps matches TRBD1 (6 bases). CDR1 WNHNN and CDR2 SYGVQD come from the germline V gene (reference sequence). V was shortened by 0 bases and J by 4 bases, with 12 bases between the two germline ends. This CDR3 contains 15 residues.

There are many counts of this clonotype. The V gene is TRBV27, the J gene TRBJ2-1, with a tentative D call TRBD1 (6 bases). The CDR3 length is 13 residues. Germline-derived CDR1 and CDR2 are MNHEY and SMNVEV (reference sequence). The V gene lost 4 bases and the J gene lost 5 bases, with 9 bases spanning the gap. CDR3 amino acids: CASSWAGDNEQFF. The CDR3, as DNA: TGTGCCAGCAGTTGGGCAGGGGACAATGAGCAGTTCTTC.

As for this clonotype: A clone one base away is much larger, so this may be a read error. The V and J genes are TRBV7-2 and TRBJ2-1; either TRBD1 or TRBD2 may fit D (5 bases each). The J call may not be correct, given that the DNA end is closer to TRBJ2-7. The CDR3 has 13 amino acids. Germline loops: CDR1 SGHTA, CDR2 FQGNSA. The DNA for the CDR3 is TGTGCCAGCAGCTTATGGGGGTACAATGAGCAGTACTTC. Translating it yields CASSLWGYNEQYF.

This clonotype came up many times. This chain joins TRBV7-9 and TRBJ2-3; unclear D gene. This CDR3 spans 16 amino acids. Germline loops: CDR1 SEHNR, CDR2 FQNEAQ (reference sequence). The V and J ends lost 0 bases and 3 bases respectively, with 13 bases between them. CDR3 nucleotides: TGTGCCAGCAGCTTAGCGCGGCAAGCCTCAACAGATACGCAGTATTTT. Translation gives CASSLARQASTDTQYF.

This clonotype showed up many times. The DNA of the CDR3 is TGTGCCAGCAGCTCTCGGGTTCCGGGACAAGGAGGGGGGTATAAGGGTGAGCAGTTCTTC. It yields the protein CASSSRVPGQGGGYKGEQFF. This chain uses TRBV7-2 with TRBJ2-1; possibly TRBD1 or TRBD2 for D (6 bases each). The CDR3 totals 20 residues. V was pared by 4 bases and J by 9 bases, with 34 bases between. Germline loops: CDR1 SGHTA, CDR2 FQGNSA.

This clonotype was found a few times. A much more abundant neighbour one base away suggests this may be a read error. CDR3 sequence (DNA): TGTGCCATCAGTGAAAATGGCAATGAGCAGTACTTC. It translates to CAISENGNEQYF. The J gene is TRBJ2-5, the V gene TRBV10-3, with D hard to call. Trimming cost V 3 bases and J 11 bases, with 13 bases left between them. Germline CDR1 is ENHRY and CDR2 is SYGVKD. There are 12 residues in the CDR3.

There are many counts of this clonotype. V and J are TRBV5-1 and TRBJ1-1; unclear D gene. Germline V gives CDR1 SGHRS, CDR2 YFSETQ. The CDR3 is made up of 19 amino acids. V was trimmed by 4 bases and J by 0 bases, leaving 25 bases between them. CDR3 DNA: TGCGCCAGCAGCCCTGGGTGGGGTGAGAGACGAAAAATGAACACTGAAGCTTTCTTT. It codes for CASSPGWGERRKMNTEAFF.

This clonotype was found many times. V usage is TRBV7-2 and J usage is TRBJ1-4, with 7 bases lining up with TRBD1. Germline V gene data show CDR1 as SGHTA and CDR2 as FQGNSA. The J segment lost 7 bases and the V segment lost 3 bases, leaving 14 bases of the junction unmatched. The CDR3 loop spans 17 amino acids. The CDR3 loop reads CASSLGRGTARGEKLFF. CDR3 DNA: TGTGCCAGCAGCTTGGGACGAGGGACAGCCCGGGGTGAAAAACTGTTTTTT.

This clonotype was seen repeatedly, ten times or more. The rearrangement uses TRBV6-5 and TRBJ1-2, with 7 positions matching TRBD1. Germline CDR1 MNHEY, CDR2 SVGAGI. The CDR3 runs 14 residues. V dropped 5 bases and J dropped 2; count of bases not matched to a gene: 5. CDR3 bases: TGTGCCAGCAGTAGAATCAGGGGGAACTATGGCTACACCTTC. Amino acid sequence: CASSRIRGNYGYTF.

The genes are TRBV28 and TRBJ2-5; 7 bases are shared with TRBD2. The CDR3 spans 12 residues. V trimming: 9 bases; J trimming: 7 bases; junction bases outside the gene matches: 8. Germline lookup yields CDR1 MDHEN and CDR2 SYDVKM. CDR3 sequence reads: CASRDGEGTQYF. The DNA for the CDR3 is TGTGCCAGTCGGGACGGGGAGGGGACCCAGTACTTC.

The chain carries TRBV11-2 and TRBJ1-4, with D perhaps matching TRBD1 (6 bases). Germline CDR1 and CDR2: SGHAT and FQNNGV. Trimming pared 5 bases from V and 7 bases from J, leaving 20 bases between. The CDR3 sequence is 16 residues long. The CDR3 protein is CASSHWGQGFGEKLFF. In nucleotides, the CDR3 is TGTGCCAGCAGCCATTGGGGGCAGGGCTTCGGTGAAAAACTGTTTTTT.

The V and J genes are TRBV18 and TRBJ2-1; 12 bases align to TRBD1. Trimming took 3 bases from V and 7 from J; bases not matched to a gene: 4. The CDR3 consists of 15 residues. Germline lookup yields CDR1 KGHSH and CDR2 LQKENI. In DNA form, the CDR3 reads TGTGCCAGCTCACCGGGACAGGGGGCGCAAAATGAGCAGTTCTTC. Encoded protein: CASSPGQGAQNEQFF.

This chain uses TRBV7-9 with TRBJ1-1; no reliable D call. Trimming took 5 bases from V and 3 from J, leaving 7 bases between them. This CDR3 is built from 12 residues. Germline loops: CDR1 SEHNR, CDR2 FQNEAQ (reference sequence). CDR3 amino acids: CASSRVYTEAFF. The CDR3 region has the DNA TGTGCCAGCAGCCGAGTGTACACTGAAGCTTTCTTT.

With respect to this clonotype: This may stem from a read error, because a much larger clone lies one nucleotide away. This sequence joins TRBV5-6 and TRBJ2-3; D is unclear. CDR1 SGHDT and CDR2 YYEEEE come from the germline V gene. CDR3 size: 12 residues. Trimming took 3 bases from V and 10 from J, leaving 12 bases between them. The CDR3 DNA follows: TGTGCCAGCAGCTCGCTGAGGTATCCGCAGTATTTT. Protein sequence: CASSSLRYPQYF.

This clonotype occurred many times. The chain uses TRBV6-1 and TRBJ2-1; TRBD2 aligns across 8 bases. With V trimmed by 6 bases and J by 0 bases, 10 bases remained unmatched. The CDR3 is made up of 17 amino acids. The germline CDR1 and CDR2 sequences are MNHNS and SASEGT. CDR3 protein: CASSPYTGGSSYNEQFF. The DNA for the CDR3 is TGTGCCAGCAGCCCCTATACGGGGGGGAGCTCCTACAATGAGCAGTTCTTC.

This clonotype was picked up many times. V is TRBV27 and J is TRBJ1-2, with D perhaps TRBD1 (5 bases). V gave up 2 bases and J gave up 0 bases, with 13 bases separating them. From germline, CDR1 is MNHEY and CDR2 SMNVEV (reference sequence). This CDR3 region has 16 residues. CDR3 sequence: CASSLRRTTANYGYTF. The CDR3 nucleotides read TGTGCCAGCAGTTTAAGGAGGACAACTGCTAACTATGGCTACACCTTC.

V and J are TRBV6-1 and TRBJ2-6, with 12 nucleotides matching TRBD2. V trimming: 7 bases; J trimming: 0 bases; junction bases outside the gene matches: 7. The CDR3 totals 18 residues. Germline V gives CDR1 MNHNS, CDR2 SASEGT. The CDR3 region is CASNPLAGGPSGANVLTF. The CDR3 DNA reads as TGTGCCAGCAACCCACTAGCGGGGGGTCCCTCTGGGGCCAACGTCCTGACTTTC.